These 20 T cell receptor beta chains came from one sample sequenced in a study of blood T cell repertoires in COVID-19. Sequenced by immunoSEQ multiplex PCR; TCRdb stores in-frame clones only, minus some. The sample records a few hundred thousand clones, over 75% being singletons. Sequenced material: PBMCs or T cells enriched from blood (not recorded which). These receptors came from a man aged 25 to 40 who had recovered from COVID-19.

CDR3 nucleotides: TGTGCCTGGAGTGGGTTGGCGGATGAAAAACTGTTTTTT. It encodes CAWSGLADEKLFF. V gene TRBV30 combines with J gene TRBJ1-4; D is uncertain. CDR3 size: 13 residues. With 1 base removed from V and 6 bases from J, the gap between germline ends came to 9 bases. CDR1 GTSNPN and CDR2 SVGIG come from the germline V gene (reference sequence).

The chain carries TRBV12-3 or TRBV12-4 and TRBJ1-2; weak D call: TRBD1 (6 bases). This CDR3 spans 13 amino acids. V lost 5 bases and J lost 8, with 15 bases in between. The DNA of the CDR3 is TGTGCCAGCAGTACGACAGGATACAAGGGCTACACCTTC. Encoded protein: CASSTTGYKGYTF.

The rearrangement links TRBV2 to TRBJ1-2, with TRBD1 matching 7 bases. V dropped 6 bases and J dropped 8; count of bases not matched to a gene: 15. The CDR3 sequence is 15 residues long. Germline CDR1 and CDR2: SNHLY and FYNNEI. CDR3 coding DNA: TGTGCCAGCAGAGGAGGGACAGCGTCCGGTGAGGGCTACACCTTC. Protein product: CASRGGTASGEGYTF. Filled out from reference TRBV2 and TRBJ1-2, the complete variable domain reads EPEVTQTPSHQVTQMGQEVILRCVPISNHLYFYWYRQILGQKVEFLVSFYNNEISEKSEIFDDQFSVERPDGSNFTLKIRSTKLEDSAMYFCASRGGTASGEGYTFGSGTRLTVV.

The chain combines TRBV29-1 with TRBJ1-2; tentative D call: TRBD1 (5 bases). Germline V gene sequence: CDR1 SQVTM, CDR2 ANQGSEA. There are 15 residues in the CDR3. With 7 bases removed from V and 1 base from J, the gap between germline ends came to 19 bases. CDR3 coding DNA: TGCAGCGCCTGGGGGGGGGAGCCCTTTAACTATGGCTACACCTTC. This gives the protein CSAWGGEPFNYGYTF.

This clone appeared a single time. This sequence joins TRBV5-3 and TRBJ1-4; the D is unclear. TRBV5-3 is assigned to the ORF class and has an uncertain function. CDR3 length: 17 amino acids. Trimming took 0 bases from V and 4 from J, leaving 16 bases between them. The CDR3 loop is CARSLGKRGVNNEKLFF. The CDR3 bases are TGTGCCAGAAGCTTGGGGAAAAGAGGTGTCAATAATGAAAAACTGTTTTTT.

This clone was recorded once. V is TRBV27 and J is TRBJ1-4; the match to TRBD1 covers 8 bases. The J segment lost 7 bases and the V segment lost 6 bases, leaving 10 bases of the junction unmatched. The germline V gene has CDR1 MNHEY and CDR2 SMNVEV (reference sequence). The CDR3 sequence is 15 residues long. This CDR3 is CASSPGQGWSEKLFF. The CDR3 bases are TGTGCCAGCAGCCCTGGACAGGGTTGGAGTGAAAAACTGTTTTTT.

This rearrangement joins TRBV9 to TRBJ1-1; no firm D call. V was shortened by 1 base and J by 3 bases, with 13 bases between the two germline ends. The CDR3 runs 15 residues. Germline V CDR1 and CDR2: SGDLS, YYNGEE. CDR3 residues: CASSVSGERHTEAFF. As DNA, the CDR3 is TGTGCCAGCAGCGTAAGTGGGGAGAGGCACACTGAAGCTTTCTTT.

J is TRBJ2-2 and V is TRBV7-9, with 9 bases aligning to TRBD1. Germline CDR1 is SEHNR and CDR2 is FQNEAQ (reference sequence). With V trimmed by 5 bases and J by 1 base, 5 bases remained unmatched. This CDR3 has 16 residues. The CDR3 DNA is TGTGCCAGCAGCCCCGGACAGGGGAAGAACACCGGGGAGCTGTTTTTT. This translates into CASSPGQGKNTGELFF.

In its sample, this clone was seen a few times. This chain links TRBV6-5 with TRBJ1-4; 7 bases line up with TRBD1. Germline CDR1 reads MNHEY; CDR2 reads SVGAGI. J gave up 0 bases and V 4 bases, and 5 bases lay outside the gene matches. This CDR3 region has 16 residues. CDR3 sequence: CASSSPGTATNEKLFF. The CDR3 DNA reads as TGTGCCAGCAGTTCCCCCGGGACAGCAACTAATGAAAAACTGTTTTTT.

About this clone: At one end, the junction sequence differs from germline, possibly due to a read error. CDR3 sequence reads: CASSLGSGLNEKLFF. The CDR3 nucleotides read TGTGCTAGCAGCTTAGGTTCTGGGCTTAATGAAAAACTGTTTTTT. The genes are TRBV7-7 and TRBJ1-4, with D uncertain. This CDR3 region has 15 residues. From germline, CDR1 is SSHAT and CDR2 FNYEAQ (reference sequence).

This clone was recorded only once. V gene TRBV2 combines with J gene TRBJ1-4, with D unresolved. Germline V CDR1 and CDR2: SNHLY, FYNNEI. Trimming took off 1 base at V and 6 bases at J, with 18 bases between the two ends. The CDR3 is made up of 17 amino acids. The DNA for the CDR3 is TGTGCCAGCAGTGAAGGACGAGGTCTAGGCTCCCATGAAAAACTGTTTTTT. It specifies CASSEGRGLGSHEKLFF.

This chain uses TRBV12-5 with TRBJ1-6; D remains ambiguous. V lost 6 bases, J lost 5 bases, and 8 bases lay in between. Germline lookup yields CDR1 LGHNT and CDR2 FRNRAP. The CDR3 totals 13 residues. The DNA for the CDR3 is TGTGCTAGTGGGGAGGATCATAATTCACCCCTCCACTTT. As protein: CASGEDHNSPLHF.

DNA of the CDR3: TGCGCCAGCAGCTTGGTTGGGGGGTCAGGGTACAATGAGCAGTTCTTC. Encoded protein: CASSLVGGSGYNEQFF. The V call is TRBV5-1, the J call TRBJ2-1; possible D gene TRBD2, 6 bases. The CDR3 contains 16 residues. Looked up from germline, CDR1 is SGHRS and CDR2 is YFSETQ. V lost 0 bases and J lost 4, with 14 bases in between.

The chain couples TRBV10-2 to TRBJ2-5; no clear D gene. The CDR3 totals 12 residues. Germline V gene lookup returns CDR1 WSHSY and CDR2 SAAADI. V was trimmed by 6 bases and J by 4 bases, leaving 9 bases between them. In DNA form, the CDR3 reads TGCGCCAGCAGCCCTGGCGGAGAGACCCAGTACTTC. Protein product: CASSPGGETQYF.

This chain joins TRBV12-5 and TRBJ1-4, with a tentative D call TRBD1 (6 bases). CDR1 is LGHNT and CDR2 is FRNRAP in the germline V gene. The CDR3 covers 13 residues. V gave up 7 bases and J gave up 8 bases, with 14 bases separating them. This chain's CDR3 is CASARDISEKLFF. The CDR3 DNA sequence: TGTGCTAGTGCCCGGGACATAAGCGAAAAACTGTTTTTT.

V and J are TRBV19 and TRBJ1-2; 8 bases align to TRBD1. The length of the CDR3 is 17 residues. The V segment lost 4 bases and the J segment 4 bases; nucleotides outside the gene matches: 14. Germline values: CDR1 LNHDA, CDR2 SQIVND (reference sequence). DNA for the CDR3: TGTGCCAGTAGTACTGGACAGGGACTGTATAGTGGCTATGGCTACACCTTC. This gives the protein CASSTGQGLYSGYGYTF.

V is TRBV5-6 and J is TRBJ1-5; 7 nucleotides line up with TRBD1. The germline gives CDR1 SGHDT, CDR2 YYEEEE. This CDR3 contains 16 residues. The V gene end was trimmed by 2 bases and the J gene end by 0 bases; junction bases not matched to a gene: 5. CDR3 DNA: TGTGCCAGCAGCTTAAGGACAGGCCTTAGCAATCAGCCCCAGCATTTT. This translates into CASSLRTGLSNQPQHF. The entire variable domain, with the rest obtained from reference TRBV5-6 and TRBJ1-5, is as follows: DAGVTQSPTHLIKTRGQQVTLRCSPKSGHDTVSWYQQALGQGPQFIFQYYEEEERQRGNFPDRFSGHQFPNYSSELNVNALLLGDSALYLCASSLRTGLSNQPQHFGDGTRLSIL.

The gene calls are TRBV12-3 or TRBV12-4 and TRBJ2-7, with 7 positions matching TRBD1. The CDR3 length is 13 residues. V dropped 6 bases and J dropped 3; count of bases not matched to a gene: 5. CDR3 DNA: TGTGCCAGCAGCCCACAGGGGATCTACGAGCAGTACTTC. As protein: CASSPQGIYEQYF.

This clone showed up just a few times. This sequence joins TRBV28 and TRBJ2-7; tentatively, D is TRBD2 (5 bases). The CDR3 is 15 residues long. CDR1 MDHEN and CDR2 SYDVKM come from the germline V gene. V gave up 5 bases and J gave up 3 bases, with 17 bases separating them. The CDR3 sequence: CASSTTGNSLYEQYF. The DNA for the CDR3 is TGTGCCAGCAGTACAACCGGGAACAGTCTCTACGAGCAGTACTTC.

This clone was observed a few times. V and J are TRBV27 and TRBJ2-1; 8 nucleotides match TRBD1. The CDR3 has 12 amino acids. The ends lost 5 bases at V and 9 bases at J; junction bases unmatched: 3. Germline CDR1 is MNHEY and CDR2 is SMNVEV (reference sequence). DNA for the CDR3: TGTGCCAGCAGTCGACAGGGGTCTGAGCAGTTCTTC. This sequence encodes CASSRQGSEQFF.